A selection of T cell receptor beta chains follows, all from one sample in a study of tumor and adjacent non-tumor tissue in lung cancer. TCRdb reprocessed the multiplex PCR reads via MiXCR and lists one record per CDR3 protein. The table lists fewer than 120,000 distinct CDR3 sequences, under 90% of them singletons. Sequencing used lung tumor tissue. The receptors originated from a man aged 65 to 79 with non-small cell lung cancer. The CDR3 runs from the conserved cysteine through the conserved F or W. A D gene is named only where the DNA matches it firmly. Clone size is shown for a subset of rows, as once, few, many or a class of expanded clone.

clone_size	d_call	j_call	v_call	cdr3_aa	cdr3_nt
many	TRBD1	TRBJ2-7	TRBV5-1	CASSTTGTGNEQYF	TGCGCCAGCAGCACGACCGGGACAGGGAACGAGCAGTACTTC
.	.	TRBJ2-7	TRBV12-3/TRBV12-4	CASKQAPSNYERYF	TGTGCCAGCAAACAGGCCCCATCCAACTACGAGCGCTACTTC
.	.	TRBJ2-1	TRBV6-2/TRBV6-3	CTSSLYSGRAVNERFF	TGTACCAGCAGTTTATATAGCGGACGAGCGGTCAATGAGCGGTTCTTC
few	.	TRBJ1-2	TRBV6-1	CSSSEVIGIYGYTF	TGTTCCAGCAGTGAAGTAATAGGGATCTATGGCTACACTTTC
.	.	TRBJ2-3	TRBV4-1	CASSPHHTSGNPDTQCF	TGCGCCAGCAGTCCTCATCACACATCGGGCAACCCAGATACGCAGTGTTTT
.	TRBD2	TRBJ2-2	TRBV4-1	CASRARGSSGGARVIGKLFF	TGCGCCAGCAGAGCAAGAGGGTCTAGCGGGGGGGCGCGGGTAATCGGGAAGCTGTTTTTT
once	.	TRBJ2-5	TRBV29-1	CNIQGFPAYTYF	TGCAACATACAAGGATTCCCGGCTTATACCTACTTC
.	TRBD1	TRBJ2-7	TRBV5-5	CASSCDRGEQYF	TGTGCCAGCAGCTGTGACAGGGGCGAGCAGTACTTT
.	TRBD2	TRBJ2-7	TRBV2	CASSEAVRGGLSEQYF	TGTGCCAGCAGTGAGGCGGTCCGCGGGGGGCTATCCGAGCAGTACTTC
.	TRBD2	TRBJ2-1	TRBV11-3	CASSLHSDVGLAGVVNEQFF	TGTGCCAGCAGCTTACATAGCGATGTGGGACTAGCGGGAGTGGTTAATGAGCAGTTCTTC
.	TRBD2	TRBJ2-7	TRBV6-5	CTSSYSRLAGPPGSEQYF	TGTACCAGCAGTTACTCTAGGCTAGCGGGACCCCCAGGGTCCGAGCAGTACTTC
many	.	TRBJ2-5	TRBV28	CASSFRGETQYF	TGTGCCAGCAGTTTCCGAGGGGAGACCCAGTACTTC
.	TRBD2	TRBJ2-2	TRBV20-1	CSARASGREVGELFF	TGCAGTGCTAGAGCCTCAGGCCGGGAGGTCGGGGAACTGTTTTTT
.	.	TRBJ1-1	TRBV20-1	CSARVGAGNTEPFF	.
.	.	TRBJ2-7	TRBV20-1	CSATRDRGLYEKYF	TGCAGTGCTACCAGGGATAGGGGGTTGTACGAGAAGTACTTC
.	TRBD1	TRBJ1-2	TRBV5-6	CASSNFYRGRKDGYTF	TGTGCCAGCAGCAATTTCTACAGGGGGCGGAAAGATGGCTATACCTTC
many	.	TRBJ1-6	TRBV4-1	CASSQGFAAYNSPLHF	TGCGCCAGCAGCCAAGGCTTTGCAGCTTATAATTCACCCCTCCACTTT
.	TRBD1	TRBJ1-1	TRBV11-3	CASSFRTGATEAFF	TGTGCCAGCAGCTTTCGTACAGGGGCCACTGAAGCTTTCTTT
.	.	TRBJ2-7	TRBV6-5	CASSWAGIPCEQYF	TGTGCCAGTAGTTGGGCGGGGATCCCCTGCGAGCAGTACTTC
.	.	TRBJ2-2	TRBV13	CVSSRGPGELFF	TGTGTCAGTAGCAGAGGTCCCGGGGAGCTGTTTTTT
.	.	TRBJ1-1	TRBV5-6	CPSSYKVNTEAFF	TGTCCCAGCAGCTATAAGGTGAACACAGAAGCTTTCTTT
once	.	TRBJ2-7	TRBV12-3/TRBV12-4	CASIFSFRHEQYF	TGTGCCAGCATTTTCTCCTTTCGTCACGAGCAGTACTTC
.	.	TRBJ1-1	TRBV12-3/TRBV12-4	CASGFDRYTEAFF	TGTGCCAGCGGTTTCGACAGATACACTGAAGCTTTCTTT
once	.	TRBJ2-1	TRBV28	CASLRGGTSYNEQVF	TGTGCCAGTCTTCGCGGCGGGACCTCCTACAATGAGCAGGTCTTC
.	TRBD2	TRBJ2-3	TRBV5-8	CTSSKGTTGDTQYF	TGTACCAGCAGCAAAGGGACTACAGGAGATACGCAGTATTTT